This record covers a single TCR beta chain. The germline V gene has CDR1 ENHRY and CDR2 SYGVKD. Trimming pared 2 bases from V and 7 bases from J, leaving 8 bases between. CDR3 length: 12 amino acids. This sample is drawn from a study of blood T cell repertoires in COVID-19. Produced via immunoSEQ multiplex PCR; TCRdb's table is partial and in-frame only. The top ten clones hold about 10% of a sample with 250,000 or so clones, 70% to 90% of them seen once. The sequence was collected from a man under 40 who had recovered from COVID-19. Sequencing was performed on PBMCs or T cells enriched from blood (not recorded which). This chain connects TRBV10-3 to TRBJ2-5; no reliable D call. The CDR3 DNA reads as TGTGCCATCAGTGAGGCCACCGGGACCCAGTACTTC. Protein: CAISEATGTQYF.